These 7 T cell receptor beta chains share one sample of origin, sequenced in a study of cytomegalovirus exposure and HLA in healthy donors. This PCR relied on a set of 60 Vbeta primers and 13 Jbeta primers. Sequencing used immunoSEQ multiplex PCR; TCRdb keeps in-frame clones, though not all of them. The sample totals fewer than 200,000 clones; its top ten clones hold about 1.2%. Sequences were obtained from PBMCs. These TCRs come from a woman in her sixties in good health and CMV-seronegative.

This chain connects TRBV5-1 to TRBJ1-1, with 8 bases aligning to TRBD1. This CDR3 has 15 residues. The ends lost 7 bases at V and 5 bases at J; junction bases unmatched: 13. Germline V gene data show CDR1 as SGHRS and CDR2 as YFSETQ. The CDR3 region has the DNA TGCGCCAGCGGACTTGGGGGACAGGCCGGGACTGAAGCTTTCTTT. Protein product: CASGLGGQAGTEAFF.

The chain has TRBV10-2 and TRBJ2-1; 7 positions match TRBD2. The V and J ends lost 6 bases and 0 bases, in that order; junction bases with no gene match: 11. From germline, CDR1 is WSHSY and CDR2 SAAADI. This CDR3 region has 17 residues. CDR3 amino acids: CASRGGVYGSSYNEQFF. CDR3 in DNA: TGCGCCAGCAGGGGAGGGGTGTACGGGAGCTCCTACAATGAGCAGTTCTTC.

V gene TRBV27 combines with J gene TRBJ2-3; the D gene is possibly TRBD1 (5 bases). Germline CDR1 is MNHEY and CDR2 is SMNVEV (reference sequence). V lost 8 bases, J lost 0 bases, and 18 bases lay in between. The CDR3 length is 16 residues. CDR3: CASLQDKRASTDTQYF. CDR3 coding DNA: TGTGCCAGCTTACAGGACAAACGTGCTAGCACAGATACGCAGTATTTT.

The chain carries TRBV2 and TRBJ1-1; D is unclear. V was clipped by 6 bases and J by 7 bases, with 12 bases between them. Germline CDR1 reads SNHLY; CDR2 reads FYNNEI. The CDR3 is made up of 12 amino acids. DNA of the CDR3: TGTGCCAGCAGCGGGGAGCTTAGTGAAGCTTTCTTT. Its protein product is CASSGELSEAFF.

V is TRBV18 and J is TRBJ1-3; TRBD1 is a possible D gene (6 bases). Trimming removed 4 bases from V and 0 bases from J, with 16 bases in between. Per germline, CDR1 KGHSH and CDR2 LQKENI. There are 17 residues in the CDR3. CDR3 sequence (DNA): TGTGCCAGCTCACGTGGGGGGGCCGCATTCTCTGGAAACACCATATATTTT. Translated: CASSRGGAAFSGNTIYF.

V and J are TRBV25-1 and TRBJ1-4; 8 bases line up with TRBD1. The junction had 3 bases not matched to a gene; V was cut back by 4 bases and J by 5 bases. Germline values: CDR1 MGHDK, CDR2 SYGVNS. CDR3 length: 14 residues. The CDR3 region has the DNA TGTGCCAGCAGTGGGGACAGGTGGAATGAAAAACTGTTTTTT. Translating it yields CASSGDRWNEKLFF.

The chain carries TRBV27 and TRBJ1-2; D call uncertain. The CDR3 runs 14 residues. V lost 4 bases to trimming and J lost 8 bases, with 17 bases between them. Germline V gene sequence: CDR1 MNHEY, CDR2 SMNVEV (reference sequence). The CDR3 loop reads CASSSNPRGRGYTF. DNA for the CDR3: TGTGCCAGCAGTTCGAACCCCCGCGGCCGGGGCTACACCTTC.